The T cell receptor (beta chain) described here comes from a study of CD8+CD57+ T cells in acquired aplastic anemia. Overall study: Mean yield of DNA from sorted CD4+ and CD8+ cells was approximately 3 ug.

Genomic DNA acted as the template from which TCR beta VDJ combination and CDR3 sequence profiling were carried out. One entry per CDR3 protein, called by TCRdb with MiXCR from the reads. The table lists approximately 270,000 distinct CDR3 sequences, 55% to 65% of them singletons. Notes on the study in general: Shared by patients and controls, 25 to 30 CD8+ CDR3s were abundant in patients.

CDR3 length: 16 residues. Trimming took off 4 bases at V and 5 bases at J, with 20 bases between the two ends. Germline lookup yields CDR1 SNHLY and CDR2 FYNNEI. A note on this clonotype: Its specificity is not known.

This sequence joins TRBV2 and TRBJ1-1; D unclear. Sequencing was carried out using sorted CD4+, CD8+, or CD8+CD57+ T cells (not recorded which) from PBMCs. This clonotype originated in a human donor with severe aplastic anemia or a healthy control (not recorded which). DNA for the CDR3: TGTGCCAGCAGTGGTCTTCCCCATCATTTGGGAACTGAAGCTTTCTTT. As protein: CASSGLPHHLGTEAFF.